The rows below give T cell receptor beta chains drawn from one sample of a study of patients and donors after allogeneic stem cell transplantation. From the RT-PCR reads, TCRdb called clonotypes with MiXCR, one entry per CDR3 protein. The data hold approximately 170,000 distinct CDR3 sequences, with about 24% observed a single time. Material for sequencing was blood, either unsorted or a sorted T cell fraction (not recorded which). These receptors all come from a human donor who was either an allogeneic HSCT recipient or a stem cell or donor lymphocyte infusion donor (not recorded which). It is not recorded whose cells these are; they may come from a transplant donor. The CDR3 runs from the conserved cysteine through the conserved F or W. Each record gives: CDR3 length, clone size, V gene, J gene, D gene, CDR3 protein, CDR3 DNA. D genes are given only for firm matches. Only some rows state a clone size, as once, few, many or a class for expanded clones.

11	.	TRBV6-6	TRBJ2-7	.	CASSFEGEQYF	TGTGCCAGCAGTTTTGAGGGAGAGCAGTACTTC
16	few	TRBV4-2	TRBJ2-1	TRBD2	CASSPPGLAGEGEQFF	TGTGCCAGCAGCCCACCGGGACTAGCGGGAGAAGGTGAGCAGTTCTTC
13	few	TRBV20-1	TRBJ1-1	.	CSPTGRENTEAFF	TGCAGTCCTACAGGACGGGAGAACACTGAAGCTTTCTTT
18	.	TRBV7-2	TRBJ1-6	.	CASSLVLPGTRRNSPLHF	TGTGCCAGCAGCTTAGTCCTCCCGGGGACAAGGAGGAACTCACCCCTCCACTTT
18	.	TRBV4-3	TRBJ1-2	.	CASSQSPRLGSGPLGYTF	TGCGCCAGCAGCCAATCTCCACGTCTAGGTAGTGGCCCCCTAGGCTACACCTTC
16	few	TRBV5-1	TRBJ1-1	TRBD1	CASSLWTGYLNTEAFF	TGCGCCAGCAGCTTGTGGACAGGATACCTTAACACTGAAGCTTTCTTT
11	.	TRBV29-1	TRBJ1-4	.	CSVGVDEKLFF	TGCAGCGTTGGGGTTGATGAAAAACTGTTTTTT
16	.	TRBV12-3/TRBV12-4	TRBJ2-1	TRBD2	CASTTTSGGPYNEQFF	TGTGCCAGCACCACAACTAGCGGGGGCCCCTACAATGAGCAGTTCTTC
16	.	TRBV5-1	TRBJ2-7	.	CASSGPETTASYEQYF	TGCGCCAGCAGCGGTCCTGAGACGACTGCCTCCTACGAGCAGTACTTC
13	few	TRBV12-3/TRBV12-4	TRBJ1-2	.	CASSLASGGGYTF	TGTGCCAGCAGTTTAGCCTCGGGTGGTGGCTACACCTTC